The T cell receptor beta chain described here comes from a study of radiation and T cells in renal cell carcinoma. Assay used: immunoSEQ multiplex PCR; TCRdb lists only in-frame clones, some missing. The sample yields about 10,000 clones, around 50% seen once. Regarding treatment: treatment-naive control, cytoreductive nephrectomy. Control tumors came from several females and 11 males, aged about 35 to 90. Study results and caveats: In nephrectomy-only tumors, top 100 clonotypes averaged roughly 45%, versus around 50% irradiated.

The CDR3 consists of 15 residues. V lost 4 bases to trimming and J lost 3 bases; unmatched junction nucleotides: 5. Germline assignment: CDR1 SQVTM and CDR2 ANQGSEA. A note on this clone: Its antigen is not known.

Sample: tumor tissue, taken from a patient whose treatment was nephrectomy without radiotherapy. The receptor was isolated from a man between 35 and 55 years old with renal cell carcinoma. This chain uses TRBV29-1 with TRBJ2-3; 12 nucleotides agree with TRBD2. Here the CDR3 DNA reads TGCAGCGTTGTCAGCGGGACTAGCGGGACAGATACGCAGTATTTT. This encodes CSVVSGTSGTDTQYF.